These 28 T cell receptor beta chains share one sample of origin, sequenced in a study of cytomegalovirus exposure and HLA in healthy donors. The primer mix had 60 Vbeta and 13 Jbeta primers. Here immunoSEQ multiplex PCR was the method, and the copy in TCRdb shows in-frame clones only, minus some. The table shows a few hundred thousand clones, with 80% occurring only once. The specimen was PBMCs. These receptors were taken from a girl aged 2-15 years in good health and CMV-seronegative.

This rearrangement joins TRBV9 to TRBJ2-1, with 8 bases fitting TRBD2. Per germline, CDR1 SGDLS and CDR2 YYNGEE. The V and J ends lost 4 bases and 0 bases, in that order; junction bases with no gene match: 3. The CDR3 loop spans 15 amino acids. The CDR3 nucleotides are TGTGCCAGCAGCTCCGGGACTAGCTCCTACAATGAGCAGTTCTTC. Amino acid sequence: CASSSGTSSYNEQFF.

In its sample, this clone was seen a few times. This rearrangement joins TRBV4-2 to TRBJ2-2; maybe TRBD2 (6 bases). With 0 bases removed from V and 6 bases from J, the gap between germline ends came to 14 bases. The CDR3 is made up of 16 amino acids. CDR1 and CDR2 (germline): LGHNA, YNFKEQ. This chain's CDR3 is CASSQENRDSPGELFF. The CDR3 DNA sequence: TGTGCCAGCAGCCAAGAAAACCGGGACTCCCCCGGGGAGCTGTTTTTT.

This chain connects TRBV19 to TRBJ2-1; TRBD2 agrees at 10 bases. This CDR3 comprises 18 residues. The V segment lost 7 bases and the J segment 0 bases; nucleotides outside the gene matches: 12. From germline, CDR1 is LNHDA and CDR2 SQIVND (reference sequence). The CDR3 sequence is CASTNGLAGDSSYNEQFF. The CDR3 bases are TGTGCCAGTACCAATGGGCTAGCGGGAGACTCCTCCTACAATGAGCAGTTCTTC. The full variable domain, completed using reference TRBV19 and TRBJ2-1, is DGGITQSPKYLFRKEGQNVTLSCEQNLNHDAMYWYRQDPGQGLRLIYYSQIVNDFQKGDIAEGYSVSREKKESFPLTVTSAQKNPTAFYLCASTNGLAGDSSYNEQFFGPGTRLTVL.

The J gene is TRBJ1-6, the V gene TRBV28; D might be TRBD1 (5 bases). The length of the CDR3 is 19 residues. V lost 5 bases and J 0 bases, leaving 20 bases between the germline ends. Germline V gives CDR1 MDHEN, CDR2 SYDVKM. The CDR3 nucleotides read TGTGCCAGCAGTCCTGTTCCGGGGGGACGGAGCTCCTATAATTCACCCCTCCACTTT. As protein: CASSPVPGGRSSYNSPLHF.

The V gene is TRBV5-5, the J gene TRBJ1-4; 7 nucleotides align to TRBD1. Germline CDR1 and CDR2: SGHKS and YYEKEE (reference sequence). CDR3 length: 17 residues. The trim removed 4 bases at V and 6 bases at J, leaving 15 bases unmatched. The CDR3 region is CASSHATTGKDDEKLFF. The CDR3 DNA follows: TGTGCCAGCAGCCACGCAACGACAGGGAAGGACGATGAAAAACTGTTTTTT.

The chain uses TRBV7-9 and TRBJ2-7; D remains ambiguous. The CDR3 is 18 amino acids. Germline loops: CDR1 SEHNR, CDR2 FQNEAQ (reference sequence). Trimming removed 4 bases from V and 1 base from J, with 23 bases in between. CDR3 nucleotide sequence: TGTGCCAGCAGCTACCCAATCCCGGGTTTACTTGAGTCCTACGAGCAGTACTTC. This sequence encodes CASSYPIPGLLESYEQYF.

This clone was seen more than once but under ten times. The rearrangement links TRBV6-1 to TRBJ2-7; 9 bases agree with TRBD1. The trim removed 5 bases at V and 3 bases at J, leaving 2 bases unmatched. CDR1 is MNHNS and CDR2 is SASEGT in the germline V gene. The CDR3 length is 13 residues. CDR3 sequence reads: CASSWTGDYEQYF. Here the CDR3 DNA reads TGTGCCAGCAGTTGGACAGGGGACTACGAGCAGTACTTC.

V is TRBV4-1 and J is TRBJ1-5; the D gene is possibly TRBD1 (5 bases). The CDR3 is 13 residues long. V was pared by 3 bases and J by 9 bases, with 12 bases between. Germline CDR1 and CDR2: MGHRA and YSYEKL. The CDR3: CASSQQGGPPQHF. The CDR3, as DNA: TGCGCCAGCAGCCAGCAGGGAGGTCCGCCCCAGCATTTT.

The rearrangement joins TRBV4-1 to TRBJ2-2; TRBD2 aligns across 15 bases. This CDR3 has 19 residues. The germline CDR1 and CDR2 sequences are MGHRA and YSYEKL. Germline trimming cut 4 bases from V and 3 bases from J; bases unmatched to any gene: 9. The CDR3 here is CASSRRTSGGAGDTGELFF. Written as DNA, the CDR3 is TGCGCCAGCAGCCGAAGGACTAGCGGGGGGGCAGGGGACACCGGGGAGCTGTTTTTT.

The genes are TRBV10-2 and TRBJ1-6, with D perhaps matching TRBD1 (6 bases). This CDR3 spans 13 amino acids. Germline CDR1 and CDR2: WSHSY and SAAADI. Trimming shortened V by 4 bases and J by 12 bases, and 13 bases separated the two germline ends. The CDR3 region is CASSGTGWKPLHF. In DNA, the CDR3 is TGCGCCAGCAGTGGAACAGGGTGGAAACCCCTCCACTTT.

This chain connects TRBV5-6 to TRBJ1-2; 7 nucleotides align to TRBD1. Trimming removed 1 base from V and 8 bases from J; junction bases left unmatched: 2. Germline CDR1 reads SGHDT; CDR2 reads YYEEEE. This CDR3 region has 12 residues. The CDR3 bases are TGTGCCAGCAGCTTGATGACAGGGGGCTACACCTTC. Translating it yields CASSLMTGGYTF.

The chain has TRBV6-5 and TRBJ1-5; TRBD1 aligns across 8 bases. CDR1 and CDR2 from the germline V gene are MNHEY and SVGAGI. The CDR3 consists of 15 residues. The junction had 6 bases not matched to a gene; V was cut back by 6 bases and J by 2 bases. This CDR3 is CASSGGQGGNQPQHF. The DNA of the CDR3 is TGTGCCAGCAGCGGCGGACAGGGCGGCAATCAGCCCCAGCATTTT.

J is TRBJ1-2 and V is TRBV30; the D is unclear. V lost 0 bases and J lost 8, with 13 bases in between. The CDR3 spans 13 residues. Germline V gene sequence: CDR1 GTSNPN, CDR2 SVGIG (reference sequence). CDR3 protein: CAWSVLRIRGYTF. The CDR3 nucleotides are TGTGCCTGGAGTGTACTCCGAATAAGAGGCTACACCTTC.

CDR3 in amino acids: CAWSYSGNQPQHF. The CDR3 DNA follows: TGTGCCTGGAGTTATAGTGGCAATCAGCCCCAGCATTTT. The chain links TRBV30 to TRBJ1-5; no definite D call. Germline V gives CDR1 GTSNPN, CDR2 SVGIG (reference sequence). V was shortened by 2 bases and J by 2 bases, with 7 bases between the two germline ends. The CDR3 totals 13 residues.

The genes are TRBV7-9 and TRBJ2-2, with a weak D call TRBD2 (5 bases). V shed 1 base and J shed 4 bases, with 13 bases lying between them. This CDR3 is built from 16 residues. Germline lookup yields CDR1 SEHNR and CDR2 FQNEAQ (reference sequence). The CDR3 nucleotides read TGTGCCAGCAGCTTAGACGCACAGCGGTTCACCGGGGAGCTGTTTTTT. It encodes CASSLDAQRFTGELFF.

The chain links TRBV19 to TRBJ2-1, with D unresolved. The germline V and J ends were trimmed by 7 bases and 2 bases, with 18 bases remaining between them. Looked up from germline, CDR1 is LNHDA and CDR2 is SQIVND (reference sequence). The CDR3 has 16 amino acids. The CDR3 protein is CASTIQGRSPYNEQFF. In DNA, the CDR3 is TGTGCCAGTACCATCCAAGGCAGGTCCCCCTACAATGAGCAGTTCTTC.

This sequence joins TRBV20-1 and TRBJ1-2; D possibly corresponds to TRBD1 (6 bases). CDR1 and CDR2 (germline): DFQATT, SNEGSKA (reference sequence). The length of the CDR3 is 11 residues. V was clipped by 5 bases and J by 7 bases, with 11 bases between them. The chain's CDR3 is CSAPGQSGYTF. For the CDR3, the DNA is TGCAGTGCTCCTGGACAGTCTGGCTACACCTTC.

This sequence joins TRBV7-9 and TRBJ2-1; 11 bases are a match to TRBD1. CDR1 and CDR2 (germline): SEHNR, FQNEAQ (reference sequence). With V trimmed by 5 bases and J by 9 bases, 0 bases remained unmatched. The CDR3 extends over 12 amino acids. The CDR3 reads CASSGQGAEQFF. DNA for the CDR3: TGTGCCAGCAGCGGACAGGGGGCTGAGCAGTTCTTC. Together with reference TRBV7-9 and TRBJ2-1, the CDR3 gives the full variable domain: DTGVSQNPRHKITKRGQNVTFRCDPISEHNRLYWYRQTLGQGPEFLTYFQNEAQLEKSRLLSDRFSAERPKGSFSTLEIQRTEQGDSAMYLCASSGQGAEQFFGPGTRLTVL.

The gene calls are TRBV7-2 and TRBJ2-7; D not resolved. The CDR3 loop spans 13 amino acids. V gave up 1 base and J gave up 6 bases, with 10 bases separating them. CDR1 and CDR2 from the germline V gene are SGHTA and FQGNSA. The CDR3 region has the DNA TGTGCCAGCAGCTTAGTCCTGTCGGGCGAGCAGTACTTC. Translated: CASSLVLSGEQYF.

DNA for the CDR3: TGTGCCAGCAGCTTCAAGAGGACAGATACGCAGTATTTT. This translates into CASSFKRTDTQYF. The chain combines TRBV7-8 with TRBJ2-3; D gene unclear. There are 13 residues in the CDR3. Germline assignment: CDR1 SGHVS and CDR2 FQNEAQ. The V gene lost 3 bases and the J gene lost 3 bases, with 7 bases spanning the gap.

CDR3 DNA sequence: TGTGCCAGCAGTTTAGGTAGCGGGACAAGAGAGACCCAGTACTTC. Amino acid sequence: CASSLGSGTRETQYF. The chain has TRBV28 and TRBJ2-5, with TRBD2 identical over 8 bases. CDR1 MDHEN and CDR2 SYDVKM come from the germline V gene. The CDR3 has 15 amino acids. The V gene end was trimmed by 2 bases and the J gene end by 4 bases; junction bases not matched to a gene: 6.

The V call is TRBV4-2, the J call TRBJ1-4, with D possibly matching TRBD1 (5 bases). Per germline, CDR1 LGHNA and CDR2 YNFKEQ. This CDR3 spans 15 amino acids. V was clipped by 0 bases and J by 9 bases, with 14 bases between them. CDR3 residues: CASSQEGTPDKKLFF. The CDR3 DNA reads TGTGCCAGCAGCCAAGAAGGGACTCCGGACAAAAAACTGTTTTTT.

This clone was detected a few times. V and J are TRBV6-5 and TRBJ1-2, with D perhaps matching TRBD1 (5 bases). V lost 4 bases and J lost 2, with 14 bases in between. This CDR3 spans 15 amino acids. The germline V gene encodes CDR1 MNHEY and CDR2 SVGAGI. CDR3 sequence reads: CASSFLGGYNYGYTF. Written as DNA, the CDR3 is TGTGCCAGCAGTTTCTTGGGGGGTTACAACTATGGCTACACCTTC.

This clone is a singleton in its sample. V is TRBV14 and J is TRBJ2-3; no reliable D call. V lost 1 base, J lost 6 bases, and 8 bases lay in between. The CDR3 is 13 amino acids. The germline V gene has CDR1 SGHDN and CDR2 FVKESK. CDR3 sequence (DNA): TGTGCCAGCAGCCAAGTTTGGGCGGATACGCAGTATTTT. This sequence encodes CASSQVWADTQYF.

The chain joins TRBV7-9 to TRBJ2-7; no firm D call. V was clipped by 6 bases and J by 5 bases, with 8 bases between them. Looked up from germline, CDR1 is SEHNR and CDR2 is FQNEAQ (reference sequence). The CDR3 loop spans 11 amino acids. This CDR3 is CASSITDEQYF. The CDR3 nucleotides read TGTGCCAGCAGTATTACGGACGAGCAGTACTTC.

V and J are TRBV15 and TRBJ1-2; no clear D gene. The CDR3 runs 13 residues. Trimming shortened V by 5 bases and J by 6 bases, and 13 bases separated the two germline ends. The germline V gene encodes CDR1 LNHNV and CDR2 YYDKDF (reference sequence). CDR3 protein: CATSPHGGDGYTF. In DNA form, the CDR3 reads TGTGCCACCAGCCCTCATGGCGGGGATGGCTACACCTTC. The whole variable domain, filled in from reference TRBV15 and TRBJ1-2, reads DAMVIQNPRYQVTQFGKPVTLSCSQTLNHNVMYWYQQKSSQAPKLLFHYYDKDFNNEADTPDNFQSRRPNTSFCFLDIRSPGLGDTAMYLCATSPHGGDGYTFGSGTRLTVV.

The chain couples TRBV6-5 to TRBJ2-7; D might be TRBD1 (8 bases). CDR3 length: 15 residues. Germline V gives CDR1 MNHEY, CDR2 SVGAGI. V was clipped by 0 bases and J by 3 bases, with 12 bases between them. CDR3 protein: CASSYSDREGYEQYF. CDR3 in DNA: TGTGCCAGCAGTTACTCGGACAGGGAGGGCTACGAGCAGTACTTC.

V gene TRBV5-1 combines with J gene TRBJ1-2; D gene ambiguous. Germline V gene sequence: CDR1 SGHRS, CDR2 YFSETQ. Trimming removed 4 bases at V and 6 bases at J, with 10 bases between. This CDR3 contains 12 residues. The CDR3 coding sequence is TGCGCCAGCAGCCCCGACTTGGATGGCTACACCTTC. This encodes CASSPDLDGYTF.